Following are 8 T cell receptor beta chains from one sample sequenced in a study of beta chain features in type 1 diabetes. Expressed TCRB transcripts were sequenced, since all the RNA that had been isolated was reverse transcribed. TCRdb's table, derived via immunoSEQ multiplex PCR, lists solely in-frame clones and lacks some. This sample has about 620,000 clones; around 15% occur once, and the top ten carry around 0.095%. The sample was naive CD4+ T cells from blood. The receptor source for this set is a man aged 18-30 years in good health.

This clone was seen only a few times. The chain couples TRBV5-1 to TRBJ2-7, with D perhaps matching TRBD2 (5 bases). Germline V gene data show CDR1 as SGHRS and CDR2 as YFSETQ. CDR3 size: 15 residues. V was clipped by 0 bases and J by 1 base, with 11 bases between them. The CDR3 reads CASSLDGKKSYEQYF. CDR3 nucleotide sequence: TGCGCCAGCAGCTTGGACGGGAAAAAATCCTACGAGCAGTACTTC.

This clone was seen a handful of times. The CDR3 spells CASRDRGLETQYF. The CDR3 region has the DNA TGTGCCAGCCGGGACAGGGGGCTGGAGACCCAGTACTTC. The J gene is TRBJ2-5, the V gene TRBV11-2; 12 bases map to TRBD1. Unmatched junction bases numbered 3, after V lost 8 bases and J lost 5 bases. CDR1 and CDR2 (germline): SGHAT, FQNNGV. This CDR3 comprises 13 residues.

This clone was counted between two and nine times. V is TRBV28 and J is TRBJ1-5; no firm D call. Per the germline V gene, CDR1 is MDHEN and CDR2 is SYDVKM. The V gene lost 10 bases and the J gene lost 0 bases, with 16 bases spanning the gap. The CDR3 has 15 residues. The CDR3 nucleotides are TGTGCCACAGCGACCGAGGCCCTTAGCAATCAGCCCCAGCATTTT. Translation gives CATATEALSNQPQHF.

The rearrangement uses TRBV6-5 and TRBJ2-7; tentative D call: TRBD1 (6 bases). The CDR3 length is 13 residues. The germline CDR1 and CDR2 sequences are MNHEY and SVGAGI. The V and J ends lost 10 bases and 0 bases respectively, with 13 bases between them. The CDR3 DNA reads TGTGCCACCCGGACAGTCCTCTCCTACGAGCAGTACTTC. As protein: CATRTVLSYEQYF.

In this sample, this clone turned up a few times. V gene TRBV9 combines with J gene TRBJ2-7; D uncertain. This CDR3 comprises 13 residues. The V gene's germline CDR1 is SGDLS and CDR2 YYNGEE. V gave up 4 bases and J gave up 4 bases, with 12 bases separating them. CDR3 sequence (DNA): TGTGCCAGCAGCTCCTCTTTGGGGTACGAGCAGTACTTC. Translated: CASSSSLGYEQYF.

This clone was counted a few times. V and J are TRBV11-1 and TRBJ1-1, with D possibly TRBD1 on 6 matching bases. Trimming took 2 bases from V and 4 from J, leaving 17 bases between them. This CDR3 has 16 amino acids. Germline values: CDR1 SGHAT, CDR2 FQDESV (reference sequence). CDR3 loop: CASSLSGGRVPTEAFF. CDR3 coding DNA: TGTGCCAGCAGCTTAAGCGGGGGGCGCGTGCCCACTGAAGCTTTCTTT.

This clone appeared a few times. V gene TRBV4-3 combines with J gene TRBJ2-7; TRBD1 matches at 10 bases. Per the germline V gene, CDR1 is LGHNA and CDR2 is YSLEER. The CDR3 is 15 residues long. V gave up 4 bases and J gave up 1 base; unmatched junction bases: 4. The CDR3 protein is CASSRWGQGSYEQYF. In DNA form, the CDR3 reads TGCGCCAGCAGCCGTTGGGGACAGGGGTCCTACGAGCAGTACTTC.

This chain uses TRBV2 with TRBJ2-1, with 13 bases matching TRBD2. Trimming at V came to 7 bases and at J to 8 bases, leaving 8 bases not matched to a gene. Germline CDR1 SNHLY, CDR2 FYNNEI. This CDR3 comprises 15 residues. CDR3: CASKGGLAGWYEQFF. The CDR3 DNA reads TGTGCCAGCAAGGGGGGACTAGCGGGATGGTATGAGCAGTTCTTC.